Listed below are T cell receptor beta chains from one sample, sequenced in a study of beta chain features in type 1 diabetes. Only in-frame clones appear in the TCRdb table, and some are missing; sequencing was by immunoSEQ multiplex PCR. The sample has some 240,000 clones, 16% seen once. The sequencing sample was made of naive CD4+ T cells from blood. These receptors all stem from a man younger than 45 with type 1 diabetes. Each CDR3 is given with its conserved first and last residue. Fields, in order: V gene, clone size, D gene, J gene, CDR3 protein, CDR3 DNA. A D gene is named only where the DNA matches it firmly. The size of a clone is reported for some rows only, either as once, few or many, or as a class for expanded clones.

TRBV29-1,few,.,TRBJ1-1,CSAVPLRGDTEAFF,TGCAGCGCCGTCCCGCTACGAGGGGACACTGAAGCTTTCTTT
TRBV29-1,few,.,TRBJ1-4,CSVGRAGELFF,TGCAGCGTTGGCCGGGCAGGGGAACTGTTTTTT
TRBV29-1,few,TRBD2,TRBJ2-7,CSAERTSGSVSEQYF,TGCAGCGCTGAGAGGACTAGCGGGAGTGTTAGCGAGCAGTACTTC
TRBV29-1,.,.,TRBJ2-7,CSVVQGGPYEQYF,TGCAGCGTTGTTCAGGGTGGTCCCTACGAGCAGTACTTC
TRBV29-1,.,.,TRBJ1-3,CSVGPQSGNTIYF,TGCAGCGTGGGGCCTCAGTCTGGAAACACCATATATTTT
TRBV5-4,.,TRBD2,TRBJ2-1,CASSGYGTSSFDEQFF,TGTGCCAGCAGCGGCTATGGGACTAGTAGCTTTGATGAGCAGTTCTTC
TRBV19,.,TRBD1,TRBJ1-2,CAIRAGQTNYGYTF,TGTGCCATCCGAGCGGGACAGACTAACTATGGCTACACCTTC
TRBV20-1,few,.,TRBJ2-7,CSQQGSYEQYF,TGCAGTCAACAGGGATCCTACGAGCAGTACTTC
TRBV5-4,.,TRBD2,TRBJ2-4,CASSLIAGGDIQYF,TGTGCCAGCAGCCTAATAGCGGGAGGGGACATTCAGTACTTC
TRBV29-1,few,.,TRBJ1-1,CSVSFTEAFF,TGCAGCGTTTCCTTCACTGAAGCTTTCTTT
TRBV29-1,few,.,TRBJ1-1,CSVGQKRTEAFF,TGCAGCGTCGGACAAAAAAGAACTGAAGCTTTCTTT
TRBV30,.,.,TRBJ2-2,CAFRGETNTGELFF,TGTGCCTTTAGAGGAGAGACGAACACCGGGGAGCTGTTTTTT